Each of the 13 T cell receptor beta chains below was sequenced from the same sample in a study of post-analysis software for immune sequencing data. Study-level results: Patients showed TRBV5-6, TRBV5-1 and TRBV20-1 among a few TRBV segments more frequent than in controls.

Unique-molecular-identifier-tagged TCR beta cDNA libraries were used. TCRdb reprocessed the PCR reads via MiXCR and lists one record per CDR3 protein. The table records 800,000 to 950,000 distinct CDR3 sequences, roughly half of them present only once. Their recognized antigens are unknown. The sample taken for sequencing was blood. These receptors were obtained from a girl aged 5 to 17 with multiple sclerosis.

This clonotype was counted only a few times. J is TRBJ2-5 and V is TRBV6-1; no clear D gene. This CDR3 has 12 residues. CDR1 MNHNS and CDR2 SASEGT come from the germline V gene. Deletions cut 7 bases from V and 0 bases from J, with 6 bases between. The CDR3 sequence: CASTPYQETQYF. Written as DNA, the CDR3 is TGTGCCAGCACTCCGTACCAAGAGACCCAGTACTTC.

The genes are TRBV3-1 and TRBJ2-7; D might be TRBD2 (6 bases). Trimming shortened V by 0 bases and J by 6 bases, and 15 bases separated the two germline ends. The germline gives CDR1 LGHDT, CDR2 YNNKEL (reference sequence). The CDR3 length is 15 residues. The chain's CDR3 is CASSQDPGLIAEQYF. The CDR3 bases are TGTGCCAGCAGCCAAGATCCGGGACTCATAGCCGAGCAGTACTTC.

The chain combines TRBV29-1 with TRBJ2-1, with D perhaps matching TRBD2 (7 bases). CDR3 length: 14 amino acids. V gave up 8 bases and J gave up 6 bases, with 20 bases separating them. Germline CDR1 is SQVTM and CDR2 is ANQGSEA. The CDR3 DNA is TGCAGCATGTCTGGGGGGGCGAGGAGCAATGAGCAGTTCTTC. Encoded protein: CSMSGGARSNEQFF.

There are a few counts of this clonotype. This chain links TRBV18 with TRBJ2-5; D gene uncertain. With the DNA end fitting TRBJ2-7 better, the J assignment may be wrong. The CDR3 consists of 14 residues. In germline, CDR1 is KGHSH, CDR2 LQKENI. DNA of the CDR3: TGTGCCAGCTCACCATTGACGGCACCCTACGAGCAGTACTTC. Residues: CASSPLTAPYEQYF.

The chain is built from TRBV5-6 and TRBJ2-7, with D maybe TRBD1 (5 bases). The CDR3 runs to 16 residues. V was trimmed by 2 bases and J by 3 bases, leaving 18 bases between them. Germline V lookup: CDR1 SGHDT, CDR2 YYEEEE. CDR3 in DNA: TGTGCCAGCAGCTTCAGGGTCAGGGTTTTTGACTACGAGCAGTACTTC. Amino acids: CASSFRVRVFDYEQYF.

This clonotype turned up a few times. The V gene is TRBV4-2, the J gene TRBJ2-4; D unresolved. V was shortened by 0 bases and J by 7 bases, with 10 bases between the two germline ends. This CDR3 has 14 amino acids. Germline assignment: CDR1 LGHNA and CDR2 YNFKEQ. CDR3 in DNA: TGTGCCAGCAGCCAAGACCCCCTGGGGAACATTCAGTACTTC. It codes for CASSQDPLGNIQYF.

This clonotype was recorded at least ten times. The CDR3: CASSLWAEGDGYTF. CDR3 nucleotide sequence: TGTGCCAGCAGCTTATGGGCAGAGGGCGATGGCTACACCTTC. This rearrangement joins TRBV7-2 to TRBJ1-2; unclear D gene. Trimming stripped 2 bases from V and 6 bases from J, with 13 bases between. CDR1 and CDR2 (germline): SGHTA, FQGNSA. The CDR3 has 14 amino acids.

This clonotype was seen once. The chain links TRBV5-1 to TRBJ2-7, with D possibly called TRBD1 or TRBD2 (6 bases each). The germline V gene has CDR1 SGHRS and CDR2 YFSETQ. With 4 bases removed from V and 3 bases from J, the gap between germline ends came to 20 bases. The CDR3 totals 16 residues. CDR3: CASSPRGTPGGYEQYF. CDR3 DNA: TGCGCCAGCAGCCCCCGCGGGACACCCGGCGGCTACGAGCAGTACTTC.

V and J are TRBV29-1 and TRBJ2-1, with 7 bases matching TRBD1. Per the germline V gene, CDR1 is SQVTM and CDR2 is ANQGSEA. After removal of 7 bases from V and 7 bases from J, the junction contained 7 bases not matched to a gene. This CDR3 comprises 12 residues. Here the CDR3 reads CSGDRDFNEQFF. Here the CDR3 DNA reads TGCAGCGGCGACAGGGATTTTAATGAGCAGTTCTTC.

The chain carries TRBV10-2 and TRBJ2-7; TRBD1 matches 7 bases. Losses at the gene ends were 5 bases for V and 6 bases for J; bases not matched to a gene: 22. The CDR3 is made up of 18 amino acids. In germline, CDR1 is WSHSY, CDR2 SAAADI. The CDR3 DNA is TGCGCCAGCAGTTCCCCGATGCCCCCCGGGACAGATTTTCTCGAGCAGTACTTC. Protein sequence: CASSSPMPPGTDFLEQYF.

This clonotype has only a few counts. The J gene is TRBJ2-6, the V gene TRBV12-5; D unclear. This CDR3 region has 17 residues. The germline CDR1 and CDR2 sequences are LGHNT and FRNRAP. Trimming shortened V by 0 bases and J by 3 bases, and 12 bases separated the two germline ends. The CDR3 loop is CASGLVDRYVGANVLTF. The CDR3 DNA reads TGTGCTAGTGGTTTGGTAGATCGATACGTTGGGGCCAACGTCCTGACTTTC.

V gene TRBV19 combines with J gene TRBJ2-5; 10 bases match TRBD2. In germline, CDR1 is LNHDA, CDR2 SQIVND (reference sequence). V shed 7 bases and J 4 bases; nucleotides not matched to a gene: 9. This CDR3 has 15 residues. The CDR3: CASKSGGAILETQYF. The CDR3 DNA follows: TGTGCCAGTAAAAGCGGGGGGGCTATCTTAGAGACCCAGTACTTC.

The chain recombines TRBV20-1 with TRBJ1-1, with unresolved D. The V gene's germline CDR1 is DFQATT and CDR2 SNEGSKA (reference sequence). The CDR3 has 17 residues. V lost 5 bases and J 1 base, leaving 23 bases between the germline ends. The CDR3 region is CSALLARPDVWNTEAFF. As DNA, the CDR3 is TGCAGTGCTCTTCTCGCCCGGCCGGACGTCTGGAACACTGAAGCTTTCTTT.